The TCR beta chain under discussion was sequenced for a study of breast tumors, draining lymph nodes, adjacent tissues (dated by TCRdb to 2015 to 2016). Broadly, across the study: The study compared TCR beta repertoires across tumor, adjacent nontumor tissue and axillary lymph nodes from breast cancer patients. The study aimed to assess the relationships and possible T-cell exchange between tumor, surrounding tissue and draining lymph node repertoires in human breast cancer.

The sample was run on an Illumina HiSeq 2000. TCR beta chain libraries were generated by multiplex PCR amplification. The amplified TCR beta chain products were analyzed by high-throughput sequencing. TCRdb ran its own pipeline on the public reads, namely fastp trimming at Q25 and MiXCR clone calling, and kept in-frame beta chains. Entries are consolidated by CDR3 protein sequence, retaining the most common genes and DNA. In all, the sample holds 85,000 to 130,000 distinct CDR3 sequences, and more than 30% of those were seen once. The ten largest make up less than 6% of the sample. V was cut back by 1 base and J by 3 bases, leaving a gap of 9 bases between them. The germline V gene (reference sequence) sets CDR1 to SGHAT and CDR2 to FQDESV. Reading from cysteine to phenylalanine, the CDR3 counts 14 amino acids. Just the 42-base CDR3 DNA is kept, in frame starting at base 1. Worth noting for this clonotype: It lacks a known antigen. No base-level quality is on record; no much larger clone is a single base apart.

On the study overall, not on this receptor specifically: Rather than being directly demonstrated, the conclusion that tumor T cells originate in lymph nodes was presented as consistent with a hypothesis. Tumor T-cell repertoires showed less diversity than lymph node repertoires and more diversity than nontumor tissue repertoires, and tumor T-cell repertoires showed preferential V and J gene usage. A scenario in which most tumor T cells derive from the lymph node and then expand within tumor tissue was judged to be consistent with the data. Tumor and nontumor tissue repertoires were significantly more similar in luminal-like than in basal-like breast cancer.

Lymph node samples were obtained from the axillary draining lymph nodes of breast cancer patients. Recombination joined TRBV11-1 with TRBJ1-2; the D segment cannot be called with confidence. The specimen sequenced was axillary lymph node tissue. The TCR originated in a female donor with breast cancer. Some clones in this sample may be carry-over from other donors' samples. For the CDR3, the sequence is CASSLDGSDYGYTF. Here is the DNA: TGTGCCAGCAGCTTAGACGGTAGTGACTATGGCTACACCTTC.